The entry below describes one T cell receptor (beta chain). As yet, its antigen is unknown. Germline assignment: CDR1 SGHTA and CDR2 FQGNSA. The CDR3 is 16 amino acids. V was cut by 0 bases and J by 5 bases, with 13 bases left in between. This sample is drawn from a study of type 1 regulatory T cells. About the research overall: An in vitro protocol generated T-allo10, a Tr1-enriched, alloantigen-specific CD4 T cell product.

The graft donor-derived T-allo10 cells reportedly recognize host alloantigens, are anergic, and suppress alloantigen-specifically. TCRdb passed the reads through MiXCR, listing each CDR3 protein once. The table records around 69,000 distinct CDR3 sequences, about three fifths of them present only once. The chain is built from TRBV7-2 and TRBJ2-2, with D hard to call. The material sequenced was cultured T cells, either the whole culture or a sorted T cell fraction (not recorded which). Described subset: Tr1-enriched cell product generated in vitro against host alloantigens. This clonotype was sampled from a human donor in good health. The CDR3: CASSLAFGSGTGELFF. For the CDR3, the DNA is TGTGCCAGCAGCTTAGCTTTCGGTTCCGGGACCGGGGAGCTGTTTTTT.